The T cell receptor beta chain under discussion was sequenced for a study of cytomegalovirus exposure and HLA in healthy donors. Background on the study: HLA-typed donors were the source of 86 million or so unique TCRs held in an early data release. Study-wide results and caveats: Across HLA loci, a later analysis found differing TCR association rates, with DRB1 most and HLA-C fewest.

All the people who gave samples were healthy bone marrow donors. At sampling all donors were nominally healthy, likely with unrecorded immune exposures. Germline lookup yields CDR1 LGHNA and CDR2 YNFKEQ. Trimming removed 3 bases from V and 1 base from J, with 9 bases in between. This CDR3 spans 14 amino acids. The primer mix had 60 Vbeta and 13 Jbeta primers. Sequenced by immunoSEQ multiplex PCR; TCRdb stores in-frame clones only, minus some. Here the sample table reports 60,000 to 70,000 clones. On this clone: Its antigen is as yet unknown.

Material: PBMCs. The TCR originated in a man under 40 in good health and CMV-seropositive. The J gene is TRBJ1-1, the V gene TRBV4-2; D is possibly TRBD1 (5 bases). The CDR3 spells CASSHNTGNTEAFF. CDR3 coding DNA: TGTGCCAGCAGCCACAACACAGGGAACACTGAAGCTTTCTTT.